The T cell receptor beta chain under discussion was sequenced for a study of blood T cell repertoires in COVID-19. For the study at large: Italy, Spain and the United States were the sources of the convalescent and acute COVID-19 samples. The analysed material was cDNA or gDNA that came from T cells, B-cell-depleted T cells, or PBMCs.

Original handling: Estimated nucleated cell counts came from reference gene primer amplification. Generated by immunoSEQ multiplex PCR, the TCRdb table keeps only in-frame clones and is missing some. From that table come the V and J calls and clone size; the DNA was used to work out D and trimming. The top ten clones hold around 5.5% of a sample with under 250,000 clones, around 80% of them seen once. This clone was recorded a few times. CDR3 size: 14 residues. Germline V lookup: CDR1 MGHDK, CDR2 SYGVNS. With 4 bases clipped from V and 5 bases from J, the junction kept 6 bases outside the gene matches.

This receptor was identified in a human donor in a cohort sampled during active COVID-19. The chain couples TRBV25-1 to TRBJ2-7; 9 bases fit TRBD2. Sample: peripheral blood. In nucleotides, the CDR3 is TGTGCCAGCAGTGGGGAGCGGGAGGTAGACGAGCAGTACTTC. Encoded protein: CASSGEREVDEQYF.